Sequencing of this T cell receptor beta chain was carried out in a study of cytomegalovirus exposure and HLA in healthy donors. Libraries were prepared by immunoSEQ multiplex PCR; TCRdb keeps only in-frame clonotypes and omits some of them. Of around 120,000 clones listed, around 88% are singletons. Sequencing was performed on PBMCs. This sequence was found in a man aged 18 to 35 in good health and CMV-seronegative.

The CDR3 sequence: CASRSGGIRTGELFF. The CDR3 DNA reads as TGTGCCAGCAGGTCAGGGGGCATAAGGACCGGGGAGCTGTTTTTT. The chain combines TRBV6-1 with TRBJ2-2; 8 nucleotides line up with TRBD1. Germline V gene sequence: CDR1 MNHNS, CDR2 SASEGT. This CDR3 spans 15 amino acids. Trimming took 6 bases from V and 5 from J; bases not matched to a gene: 8.